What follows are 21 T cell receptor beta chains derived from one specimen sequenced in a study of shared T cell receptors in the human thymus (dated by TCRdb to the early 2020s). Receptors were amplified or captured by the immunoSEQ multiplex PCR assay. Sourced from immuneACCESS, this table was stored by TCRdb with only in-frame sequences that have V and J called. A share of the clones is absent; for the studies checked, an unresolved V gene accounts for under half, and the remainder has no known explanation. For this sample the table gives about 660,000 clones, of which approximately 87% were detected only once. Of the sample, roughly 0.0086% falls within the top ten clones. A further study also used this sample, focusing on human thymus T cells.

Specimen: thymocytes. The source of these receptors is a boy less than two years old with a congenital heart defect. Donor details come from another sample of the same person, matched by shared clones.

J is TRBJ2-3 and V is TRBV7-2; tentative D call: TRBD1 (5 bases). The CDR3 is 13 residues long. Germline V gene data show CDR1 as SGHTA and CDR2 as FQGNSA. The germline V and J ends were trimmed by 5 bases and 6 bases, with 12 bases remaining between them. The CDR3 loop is CASSPPGADTQYF. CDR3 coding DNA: TGTGCCAGCAGCCCCCCTGGGGCGGATACGCAGTATTTT.

CDR3 loop: CASSFRDRGRGGMGQFF. In nucleotides, the CDR3 is TGTGCCAGCAGTTTCCGTGACAGGGGGCGGGGGGGAATGGGGCAGTTCTTC. The chain combines TRBV27 with TRBJ2-1, with D tentatively TRBD1 (10 bases). This CDR3 spans 17 amino acids. Germline CDR1 reads MNHEY; CDR2 reads SMNVEV (reference sequence). The germline V and J ends were trimmed by 3 bases and 12 bases, with 27 bases remaining between them.

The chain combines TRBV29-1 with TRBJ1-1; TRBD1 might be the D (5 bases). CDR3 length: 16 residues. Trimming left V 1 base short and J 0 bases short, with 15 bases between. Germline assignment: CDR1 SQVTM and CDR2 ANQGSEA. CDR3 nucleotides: TGCAGCGTTGAAGGAAGGGGCCATGACGTGAACACTGAAGCTTTCTTT. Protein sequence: CSVEGRGHDVNTEAFF.

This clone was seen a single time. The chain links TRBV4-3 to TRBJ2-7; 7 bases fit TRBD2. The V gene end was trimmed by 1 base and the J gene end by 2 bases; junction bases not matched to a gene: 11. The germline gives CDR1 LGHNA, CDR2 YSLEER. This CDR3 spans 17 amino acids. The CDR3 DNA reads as TGCGCCAGCAGCCAAGTAATCACCGAGACTAGCACCTACGAGCAGTACTTC. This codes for CASSQVITETSTYEQYF.

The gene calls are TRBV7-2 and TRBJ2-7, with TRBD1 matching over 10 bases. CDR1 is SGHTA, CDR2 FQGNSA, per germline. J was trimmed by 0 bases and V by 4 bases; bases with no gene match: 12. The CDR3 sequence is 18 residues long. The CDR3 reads CASSSISGTGALSYEQYF. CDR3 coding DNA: TGTGCCAGCAGCTCAATTTCCGGGACAGGGGCACTCTCCTACGAGCAGTACTTC.

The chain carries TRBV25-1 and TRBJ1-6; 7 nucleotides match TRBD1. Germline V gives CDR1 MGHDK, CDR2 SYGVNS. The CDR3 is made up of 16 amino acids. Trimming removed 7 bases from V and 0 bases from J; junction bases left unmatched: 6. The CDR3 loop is CASKEGQSSYNSPLHF. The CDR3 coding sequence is TGTGCCAGCAAGGAGGGACAGAGCTCCTATAATTCACCCCTCCACTTT. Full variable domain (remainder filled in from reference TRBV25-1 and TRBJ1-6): EADIYQTPRYLVIGTGKKITLECSQTMGHDKMYWYQQDPGMELHLIHYSYGVNSTEKGDLSSESTVSRIRTEHFPLTLESARPSHTSQYLCASKEGQSSYNSPLHFGNGTRLTVT.

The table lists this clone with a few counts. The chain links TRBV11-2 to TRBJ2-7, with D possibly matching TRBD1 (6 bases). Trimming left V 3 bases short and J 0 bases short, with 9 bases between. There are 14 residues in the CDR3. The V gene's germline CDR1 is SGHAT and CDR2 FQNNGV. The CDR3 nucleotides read TGTGCCAGCAGCTTCACAGGGAGCTCCTACGAGCAGTACTTC. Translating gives CASSFTGSSYEQYF. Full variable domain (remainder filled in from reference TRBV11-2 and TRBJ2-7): EAGVAQSPRYKIIEKRQSVAFWCNPISGHATLYWYQQILGQGPKLLIQFQNNGVVDDSQLPKDRFSAERLKGVDSTLKIQPAKLEDSAVYLCASSFTGSSYEQYFGPGTRLTVT.

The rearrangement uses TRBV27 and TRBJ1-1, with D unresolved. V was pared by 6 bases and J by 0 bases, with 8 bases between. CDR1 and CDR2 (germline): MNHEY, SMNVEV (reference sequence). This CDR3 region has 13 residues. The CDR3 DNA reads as TGTGCCAGCAGAACAATCTTGAACACTGAAGCTTTCTTT. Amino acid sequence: CASRTILNTEAFF.

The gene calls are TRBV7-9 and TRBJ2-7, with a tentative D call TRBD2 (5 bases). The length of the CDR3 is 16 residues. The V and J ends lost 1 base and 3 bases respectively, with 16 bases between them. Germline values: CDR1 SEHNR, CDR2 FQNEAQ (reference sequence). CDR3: CASSLDVQTNIYEQYF. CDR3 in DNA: TGTGCCAGCAGCTTAGACGTCCAGACTAACATCTACGAGCAGTACTTC.

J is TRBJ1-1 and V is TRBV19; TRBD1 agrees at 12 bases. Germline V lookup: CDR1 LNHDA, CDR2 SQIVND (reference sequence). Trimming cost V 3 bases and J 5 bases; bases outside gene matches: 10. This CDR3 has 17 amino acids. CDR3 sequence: CASSITGQGAGGTEAFF. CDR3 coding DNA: TGTGCCAGTAGTATCACGGGACAGGGGGCGGGTGGTACTGAAGCTTTCTTT.

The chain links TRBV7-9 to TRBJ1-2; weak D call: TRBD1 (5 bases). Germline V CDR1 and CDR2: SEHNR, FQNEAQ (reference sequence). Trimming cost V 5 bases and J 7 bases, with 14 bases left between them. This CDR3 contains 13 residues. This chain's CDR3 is CASSAFGGRGYTF. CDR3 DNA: TGTGCCAGCAGCGCTTTCGGGGGACGTGGCTACACCTTC.

This chain's CDR3 is CASSISRQGGQPQHF. The CDR3 nucleotides are TGTGCCAGCAGTATTAGTCGACAGGGAGGTCAGCCCCAGCATTTT. The chain links TRBV6-5 to TRBJ1-5, with 7 bases that match TRBD1. The CDR3 is 15 amino acids. J lost 6 bases, V lost 5 bases, and 10 bases had no gene match. In germline, CDR1 is MNHEY, CDR2 SVGAGI.

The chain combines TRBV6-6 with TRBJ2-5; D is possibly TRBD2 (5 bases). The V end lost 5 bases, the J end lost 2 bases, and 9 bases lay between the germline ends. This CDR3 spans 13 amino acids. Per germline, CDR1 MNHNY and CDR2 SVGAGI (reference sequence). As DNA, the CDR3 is TGTGCCAGCAGTCGCCTAGCACAAGAGACCCAGTACTTC. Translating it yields CASSRLAQETQYF.

The chain's CDR3 is CASRLGSSGSSYNEQFF. CDR3 coding DNA: TGTGCCAGCAGGCTAGGGTCTAGCGGGAGCTCCTACAATGAGCAGTTCTTC. V gene TRBV11-2 combines with J gene TRBJ2-1; TRBD2 agrees at 10 bases. Trimming at V came to 6 bases and at J to 0 bases, leaving 8 bases not matched to a gene. Germline V gives CDR1 SGHAT, CDR2 FQNNGV. The CDR3 consists of 17 residues.

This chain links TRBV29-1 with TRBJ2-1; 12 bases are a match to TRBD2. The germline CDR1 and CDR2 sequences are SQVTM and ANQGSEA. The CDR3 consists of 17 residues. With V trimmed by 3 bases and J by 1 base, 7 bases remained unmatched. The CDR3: CSVEGLAGGHSYNEQFF. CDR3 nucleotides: TGCAGCGTTGAGGGGCTAGCGGGAGGGCATTCCTACAATGAGCAGTTCTTC.

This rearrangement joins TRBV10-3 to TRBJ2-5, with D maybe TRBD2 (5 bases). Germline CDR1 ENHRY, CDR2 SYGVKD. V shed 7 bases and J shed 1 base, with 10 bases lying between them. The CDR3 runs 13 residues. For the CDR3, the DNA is TGTGCCATCAAACGAGGGCCCCAAGAGACCCAGTACTTC. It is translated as CAIKRGPQETQYF.

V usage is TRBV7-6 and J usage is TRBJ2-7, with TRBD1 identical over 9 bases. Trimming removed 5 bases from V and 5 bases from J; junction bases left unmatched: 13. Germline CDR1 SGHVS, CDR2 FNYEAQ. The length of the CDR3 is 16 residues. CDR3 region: CASSPDKGQGSHEQYF. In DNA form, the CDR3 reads TGTGCCAGCAGCCCGGATAAGGGACAGGGTAGCCACGAGCAGTACTTC.

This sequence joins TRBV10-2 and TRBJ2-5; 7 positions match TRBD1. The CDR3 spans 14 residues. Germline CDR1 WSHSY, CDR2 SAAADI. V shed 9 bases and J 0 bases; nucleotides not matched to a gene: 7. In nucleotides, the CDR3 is TGCGCCAGTGCAGGGGGAGCGAACCAAGAGACCCAGTACTTC. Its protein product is CASAGGANQETQYF.

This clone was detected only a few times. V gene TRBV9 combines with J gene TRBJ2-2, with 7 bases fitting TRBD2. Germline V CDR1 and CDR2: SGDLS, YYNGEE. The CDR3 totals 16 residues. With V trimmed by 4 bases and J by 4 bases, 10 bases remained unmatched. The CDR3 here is CASSSPRGGFTGELFF. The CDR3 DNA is TGTGCCAGCAGCTCCCCCCGGGGAGGGTTCACCGGGGAGCTGTTTTTT.

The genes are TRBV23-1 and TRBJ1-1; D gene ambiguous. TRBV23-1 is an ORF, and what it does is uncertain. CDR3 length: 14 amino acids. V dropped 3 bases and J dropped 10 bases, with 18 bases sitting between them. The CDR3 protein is CASSHRRVQLGAFF. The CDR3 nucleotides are TGCGCCAGCAGTCATCGGAGGGTCCAACTTGGAGCTTTCTTT.

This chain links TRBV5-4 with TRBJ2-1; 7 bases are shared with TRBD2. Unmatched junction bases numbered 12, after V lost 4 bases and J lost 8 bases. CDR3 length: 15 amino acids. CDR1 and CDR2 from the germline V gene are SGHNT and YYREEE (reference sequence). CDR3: CASSRGTGEGDEQFF. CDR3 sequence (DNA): TGTGCCAGCAGCCGCGGGACGGGGGAGGGCGATGAGCAGTTCTTC.